This T cell receptor beta chain came from a study of beta chain features in type 1 diabetes. CD45RO/CCR7/CD25/CD127/CD95/CD27 separated CD4+ naive, central memory, regulatory and stem cell-like memory cells by sorting. Germline V gene sequence: CDR1 SGHRS, CDR2 YFSETQ. This CDR3 contains 14 residues. V dropped 4 bases and J dropped 3; count of bases not matched to a gene: 5. Of the isolated RNA, all was reverse transcribed, and so the sequenced material was expressed TCRB transcripts. Some clones are missing from TCRdb's copy, which holds only in-frame ones; the method was immunoSEQ multiplex PCR. The sample records about 350,000 clones, about 20% being singletons.

The chain recombines TRBV5-1 with TRBJ2-5; 8 positions match TRBD2. Sequencing was carried out using naive CD4+ T cells from blood. The sequence came from a woman in her late teens or twenties in good health. CDR3 in DNA: TGCGCCAGCAGCAAAGGACTAGCAGAAGAGACCCAGTACTTC. This translates into CASSKGLAEETQYF.